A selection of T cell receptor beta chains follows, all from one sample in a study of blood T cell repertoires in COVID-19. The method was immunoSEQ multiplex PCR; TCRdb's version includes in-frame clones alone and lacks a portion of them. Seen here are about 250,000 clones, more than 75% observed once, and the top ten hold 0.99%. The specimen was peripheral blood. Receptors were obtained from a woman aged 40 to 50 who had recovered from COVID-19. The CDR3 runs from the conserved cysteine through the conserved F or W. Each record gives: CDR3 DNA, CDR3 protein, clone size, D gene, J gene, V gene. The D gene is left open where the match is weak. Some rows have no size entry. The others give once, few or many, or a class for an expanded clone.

TGTGCCAGCAGTGACAGGGTTAGCAATCAGCCCCAGCATTTT,CASSDRVSNQPQHF,once,TRBD1,TRBJ1-5,TRBV6-2/TRBV6-3
TGTGCCAGCAGCCCCGAGGGGGGGCGGGGGGCCGAGCAGTACTTC,CASSPEGGRGAEQYF,-,TRBD2,TRBJ2-7,TRBV3-1/TRBV3-2
TGTGCCAGCAGGACGGATGGGGCATATGGCTACACCTTC,CASRTDGAYGYTF,-,-,TRBJ1-2,TRBV21-1
TGCGCCAGCAGCCAAGATTGGACTAGCGGGCAAACCTACGAGCAGTACTTC,CASSQDWTSGQTYEQYF,-,TRBD2,TRBJ2-7,TRBV4-3
TGTGCCAGCAGTTACTTCCTGCAGGGGGCGATCTATGGCTACACCTTC,CASSYFLQGAIYGYTF,-,TRBD1,TRBJ1-2,TRBV6-2/TRBV6-3
TGTGCCAGCAGCCAAGAGCGCCTAAAAAACACCGGGGAGCTGTTTTTT,CASSQERLKNTGELFF,once,-,TRBJ2-2,TRBV3-1/TRBV3-2
TGCGCCAGCAGCTTGGTTGGACTAGACAATGAGCAGTTCTTC,CASSLVGLDNEQFF,-,TRBD2,TRBJ2-1,TRBV5-1
TGTGCCTGGAGTCGAGGCACTGAAGCTTTCTTT,CAWSRGTEAFF,-,-,TRBJ1-1,TRBV30
TGTGCCAGCCGAAGACAGGGGGGGACTGAAGCTTTCTTT,CASRRQGGTEAFF,-,TRBD1,TRBJ1-1,TRBV12-3/TRBV12-4
TGTGCCAGCAGCTTAAGGGGACTAGCGCTCAACGGGGCCAAAAACATTCAGTACTTC,CASSLRGLALNGAKNIQYF,once,TRBD2,TRBJ2-4,TRBV11-2
TGTGCCAGCAGCCGGGGTCGTACAGGGGGGACCGACTATGGCTACACCTTC,CASSRGRTGGTDYGYTF,-,TRBD1,TRBJ1-2,TRBV5-4
TGTGCCAGCAGTTTACTAGCAACAGATACGCAGTATTTT,CASSLLATDTQYF,-,-,TRBJ2-3,TRBV12-3/TRBV12-4
TGTGCCATCAGTGAGTACCAGGGATTCGTAGGTGGCAATCAGCCCCAGCATTTT,CAISEYQGFVGGNQPQHF,-,-,TRBJ1-5,TRBV10-3
TGTGCCATCAGTGAGGGGGCGGGAGGGCTTGCAGATACGCAGTATTTT,CAISEGAGGLADTQYF,-,TRBD2,TRBJ2-3,TRBV10-3
TGTGCCAGCAGCTTGGTGGTAGCGGACTACAATGAGCAGTTCTTC,CASSLVVADYNEQFF,-,-,TRBJ2-1,TRBV5-7
TGTGCCAGCAGTTTAGGGGGCCAGGGTGGGGAAAAACTGTTTTTT,CASSLGGQGGEKLFF,-,-,TRBJ1-4,TRBV28
TGTGCCAGCAGTGCCCGGCGGGGTGGCCAAGCTTTCTTT,CASSARRGGQAFF,few,-,TRBJ1-1,TRBV12-3/TRBV12-4
TGTGCCAGTAGTATCGGGCCAGGGGACTATGGCTACACCTTC,CASSIGPGDYGYTF,-,-,TRBJ1-2,TRBV19
TGTGCCAGTACCCCCACCCCCGGGGTTGGGTACAATGAGCAGTTCTTC,CASTPTPGVGYNEQFF,-,-,TRBJ2-1,TRBV19
TGTGCCAGCAGTCCCCCCACCGGGACTAGCGGATACAATGAGCAGTTCTTC,CASSPPTGTSGYNEQFF,once,TRBD2,TRBJ2-1,TRBV28